The sequence of this T cell receptor beta chain was determined in a study of tumor and adjacent non-tumor tissue in lung cancer. Study-wide points: In normal lung, the top 100 clones were significantly more dominant than in tumor.

Comment on this clonotype: As yet, its antigen is unknown.

The template was RNA from unsorted bulk tissue. TCRbeta libraries were built with three rounds of nested PCR, modified from ARM-PCR. TCRdb analysed the multiplex PCR reads with MiXCR anew, one entry per CDR3 protein. Seen here are over 110,000 distinct CDR3 sequences, around two thirds observed once, and the top ten hold over 15%. The CDR3 consists of 15 residues. Per the germline V gene, CDR1 is MGHRA and CDR2 is YSYEKL. V shed 1 base and J shed 6 bases, with 16 bases lying between them. The sequencing input was lung tumor tissue. J is TRBJ2-7 and V is TRBV4-1; a possible D gene is TRBD1 (6 bases). This receptor was obtained from a man between 60 and 70 years old with small cell lung cancer. CDR3 nucleotides: TGCGCCAGCAGCCAAGGCCAATTGGGGGCCTTCGAGCAGTACTTC. Amino acids: CASSQGQLGAFEQYF.